Listed here are 4 T cell receptor beta chains from one sample, sequenced in a study of OX40 agonist ivuxolimab in advanced cancers. Sequencing was performed with immunoSEQ multiplex PCR; in TCRdb, only in-frame clones are kept and a portion is missing. The sample holds about 17,000 clones, around 69% seen once. Sequencing used CD4+ or CD8+ T cells sorted from blood, obtained in a trial of the OX40 agonist ivuxolimab. These receptors all come from an adult with an advanced solid tumor such as melanoma, head and neck, liver or kidney cancer.

The V and J genes are TRBV29-1 and TRBJ1-2; D not certain. Germline V gene data show CDR1 as SQVTM and CDR2 as ANQGSEA. The CDR3 runs to 12 residues. Trimming took off 7 bases at V and 7 bases at J, with 16 bases between the two ends. The CDR3 DNA reads TGCAGCGCAGAGGTGGGGTCTTCTGGCTACACCTTC. Translated: CSAEVGSSGYTF.

The chain links TRBV7-8 to TRBJ2-2; D may be TRBD1 or TRBD2 (5 bases each). Germline loops: CDR1 SGHVS, CDR2 FQNEAQ. There are 13 residues in the CDR3. The V end lost 4 bases, the J end lost 11 bases, and 14 bases lay between the germline ends. The DNA of the CDR3 is TGTGCCAGCAGCTGGGACGGAAGACGAGAGCTGTTTTTT. Translation: CASSWDGRRELFF.

The chain links TRBV5-1 to TRBJ2-3; D call uncertain. Germline CDR1 reads SGHRS; CDR2 reads YFSETQ. The CDR3 covers 15 residues. Trimming took 2 bases from V and 0 from J, leaving 10 bases between them. The CDR3 nucleotides are TGCGCCAGCAGCTTTTGGACCCAAAGCACAGATACGCAGTATTTT. This translates into CASSFWTQSTDTQYF.

This clone has more than one count but fewer than ten. The chain has TRBV5-6 and TRBJ2-2, with D unresolved. V lost 2 bases, J lost 6 bases, and 20 bases lay in between. CDR3 length equals 17 residues. Per the germline V gene, CDR1 is SGHDT and CDR2 is YYEEEE. For the CDR3, the DNA is TGTGCCAGCAGCTTAATGATCCTTAGCTCAGGACCCGGGGAGCTGTTTTTT. Residues: CASSLMILSSGPGELFF.